These 7 T cell receptor beta chains were sequenced from one sample in a study of blood T cells in healthy people across ages. Alongside a J-beta primer mix, a sample-barcoded 5' primer served in a second PCR lasting about 6 to 12 cycles. Each CDR3 protein is one row after TCRdb ran MiXCR on the 5' RACE reads. The table has around 900,000 distinct CDR3 sequences, around 26% seen once; the top ten hold around a sixth. The sequenced sample consisted of blood. The origin of the receptors is a woman older than 75 in good health.

In this sample, this clonotype turned up many times. The chain links TRBV29-1 to TRBJ1-2, with a tentative D call TRBD1 (6 bases). The CDR3 is 17 residues long. V lost 1 base to trimming and J lost 4 bases, with 22 bases between them. Germline V CDR1 and CDR2: SQVTM, ANQGSEA. CDR3 nucleotides: TGCAGCGTTGAAGGCCCCTTCCCCGGGACACTATCCTATGGCTACACCTTC. Translated: CSVEGPFPGTLSYGYTF.

About this clonotype itself: It is unclear where the CDR3 begins or ends on the DNA, so no DNA is shown, and the CDR3 is as TCRdb lists it. The chain couples TRBV7-5 to TRBJ2-7; the tabulated D call, TRBD1, remains unverified against the DNA. TRBV7-5 is listed as a pseudogene. The CDR3 comprises 17 residues, both ends counted. CDR3 residues: CISVSEARGGKAYEQYF.

This clonotype has a count of ten or more. V is TRBV10-3 and J is TRBJ2-5; perhaps D is TRBD1 or TRBD2 (5 bases each). V was clipped by 3 bases and J by 5 bases, with 19 bases between them. The CDR3 runs to 16 residues. Germline V lookup: CDR1 ENHRY, CDR2 SYGVKD. The CDR3, as DNA: TGTGCCATCAGTGACTCAGGGAGAGGGATCGGGGAGACCCAGTACTTC. It codes for CAISDSGRGIGETQYF.

This clonotype was observed at least ten times. The CDR3 spells CASSQLPKGDKQYF. The CDR3 DNA reads as TGCGCCAGCAGCCAACTCCCAAAAGGGGACAAGCAGTACTTC. This chain uses TRBV4-3 with TRBJ2-7; D may be TRBD1 (6 bases). V was clipped by 2 bases and J by 8 bases, with 16 bases between them. Germline CDR1 LGHNA, CDR2 YSLEER. The CDR3 covers 14 residues.

This clonotype was seen more than once but under ten times. This chain connects TRBV24-1 to TRBJ2-3, with D tentatively TRBD2 (6 bases). V shed 0 bases and J shed 0 bases, with 9 bases lying between them. Germline CDR1 reads KGHDR; CDR2 reads SFDVKD. The CDR3 is made up of 16 amino acids. The CDR3 reads CATSDLGGLSTDTQYF. CDR3 DNA: TGTGCCACCAGTGATTTGGGGGGACTGAGCACAGATACGCAGTATTTT.

The table lists this clonotype with a few counts. CDR3: CANSRGLSTDTQYF. CDR3 coding DNA: TGTGCCAACTCCCGGGGGTTGAGCACAGATACGCAGTATTTT. This rearrangement joins TRBV5-4 to TRBJ2-3; a weak D match, TRBD2 (6 bases). CDR3 length: 14 amino acids. Trimming removed 9 bases from V and 0 bases from J, with 14 bases in between. CDR1 and CDR2 from the germline V gene are SGHNT and YYREEE (reference sequence).

For this clonotype: A much larger clone differs from this one at a single base, so this may be a read error. V is TRBV12-3 or TRBV12-4 and J is TRBJ2-4; D possibly matches TRBD1 or TRBD2 (5 bases each). The J call may be wrong; the DNA end is better matched by TRBJ2-5. The CDR3 spans 14 residues. The CDR3 region is CTSSPRGAKETQYF. The CDR3 coding sequence is TGTACCAGCAGTCCCCGGGGCGCTAAAGAGACCCAGTACTTC.